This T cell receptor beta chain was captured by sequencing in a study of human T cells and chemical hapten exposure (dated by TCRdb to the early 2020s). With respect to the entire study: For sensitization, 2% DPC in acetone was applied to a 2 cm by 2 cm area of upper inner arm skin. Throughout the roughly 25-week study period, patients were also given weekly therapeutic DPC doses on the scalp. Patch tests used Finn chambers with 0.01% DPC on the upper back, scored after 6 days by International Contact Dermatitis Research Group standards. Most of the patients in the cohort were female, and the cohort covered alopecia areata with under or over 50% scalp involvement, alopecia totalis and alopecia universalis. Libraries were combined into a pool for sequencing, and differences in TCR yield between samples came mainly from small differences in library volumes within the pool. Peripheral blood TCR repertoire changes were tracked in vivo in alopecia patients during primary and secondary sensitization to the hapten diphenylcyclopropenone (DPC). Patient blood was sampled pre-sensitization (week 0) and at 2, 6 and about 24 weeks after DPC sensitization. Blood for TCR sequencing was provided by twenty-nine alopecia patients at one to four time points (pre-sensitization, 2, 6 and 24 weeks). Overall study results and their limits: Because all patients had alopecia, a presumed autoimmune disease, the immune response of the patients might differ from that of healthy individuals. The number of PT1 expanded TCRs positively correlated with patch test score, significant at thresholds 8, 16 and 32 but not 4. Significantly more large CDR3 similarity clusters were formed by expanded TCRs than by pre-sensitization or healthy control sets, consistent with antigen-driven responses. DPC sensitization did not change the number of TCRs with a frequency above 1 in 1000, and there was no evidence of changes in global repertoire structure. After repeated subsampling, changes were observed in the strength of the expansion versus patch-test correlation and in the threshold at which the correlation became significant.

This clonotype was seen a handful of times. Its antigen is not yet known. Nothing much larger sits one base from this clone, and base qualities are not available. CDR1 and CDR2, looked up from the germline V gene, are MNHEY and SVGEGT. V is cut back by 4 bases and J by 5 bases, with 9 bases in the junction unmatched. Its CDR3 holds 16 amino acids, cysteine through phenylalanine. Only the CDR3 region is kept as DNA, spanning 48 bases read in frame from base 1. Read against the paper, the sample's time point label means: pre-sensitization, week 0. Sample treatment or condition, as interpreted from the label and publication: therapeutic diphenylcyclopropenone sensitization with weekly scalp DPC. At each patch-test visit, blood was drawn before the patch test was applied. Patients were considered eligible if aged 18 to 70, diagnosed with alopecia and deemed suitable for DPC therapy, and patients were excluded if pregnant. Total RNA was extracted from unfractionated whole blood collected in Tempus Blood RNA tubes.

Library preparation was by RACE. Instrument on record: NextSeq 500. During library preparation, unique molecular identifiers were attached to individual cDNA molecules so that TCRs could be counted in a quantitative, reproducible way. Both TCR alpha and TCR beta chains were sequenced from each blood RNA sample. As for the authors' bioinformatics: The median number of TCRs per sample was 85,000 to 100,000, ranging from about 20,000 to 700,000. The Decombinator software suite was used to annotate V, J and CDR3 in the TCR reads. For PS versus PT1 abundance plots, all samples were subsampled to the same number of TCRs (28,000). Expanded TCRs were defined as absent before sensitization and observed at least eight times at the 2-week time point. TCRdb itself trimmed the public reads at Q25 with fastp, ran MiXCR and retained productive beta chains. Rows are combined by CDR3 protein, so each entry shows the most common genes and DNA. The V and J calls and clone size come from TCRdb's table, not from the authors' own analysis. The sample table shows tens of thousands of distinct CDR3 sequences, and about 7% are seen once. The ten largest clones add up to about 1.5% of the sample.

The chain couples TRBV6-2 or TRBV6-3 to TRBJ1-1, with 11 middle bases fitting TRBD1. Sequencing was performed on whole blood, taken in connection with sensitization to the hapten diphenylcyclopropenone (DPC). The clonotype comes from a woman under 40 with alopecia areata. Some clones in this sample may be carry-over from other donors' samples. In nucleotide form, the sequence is TGTGCCAGCAGTTCAAGGACAGGGGGCTGGAGGACTGAAGCTTTCTTT. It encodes CASSSRTGGWRTEAFF.